These 21 T cell receptor beta chains were sequenced from one sample in a study of blood T cell repertoires in COVID-19. Using immunoSEQ multiplex PCR, the repertoire was profiled, and TCRdb retains in-frame clones only, with some absent. The sample lists fewer than 250,000 clones; about four fifths were seen once. Sequenced sample: peripheral blood. These receptors were obtained from a man aged 50 to 59 with active or convalescent COVID-19.

This sequence joins TRBV2 and TRBJ2-3, with TRBD2 identical over 7 bases. The V gene's germline CDR1 is SNHLY and CDR2 FYNNEI. Trimming took 6 bases from V and 5 from J; bases not matched to a gene: 17. This CDR3 is 17 amino acids long. The CDR3 sequence: CASRRGGGRATQDTQYF. The CDR3 DNA reads as TGTGCCAGCAGGAGGGGAGGAGGGAGGGCCACACAAGATACGCAGTATTTT.

The rearrangement joins TRBV7-9 to TRBJ2-7; D is perhaps TRBD2 (7 bases). V dropped 7 bases and J dropped 6 bases, with 22 bases sitting between them. Per germline, CDR1 SEHNR and CDR2 FQNEAQ (reference sequence). This CDR3 is built from 15 residues. CDR3 sequence reads: CASTRGGSLGGEQYF. In DNA form, the CDR3 reads TGTGCCAGCACGCGGGGCGGGAGCCTAGGGGGCGAGCAGTACTTC.

CDR3 coding DNA: TGTGCCAGCAGCTTGGCTACAGGATTAACAGATACGCAGTATTTT. It yields the protein CASSLATGLTDTQYF. The chain links TRBV5-4 to TRBJ2-3, with D possibly being TRBD1 (5 bases). V lost 0 bases, J lost 3 bases, and 11 bases lay in between. The CDR3 has 15 residues. CDR1 is SGHNT, CDR2 YYREEE, per germline (reference sequence).

Here the CDR3 reads CASRRRRGGDTQYF. As DNA, the CDR3 is TGTGCCAGCCGACGTAGGCGGGGGGGCGATACGCAGTATTTT. The chain employs TRBV9 and TRBJ2-3; 9 bases align to TRBD2. Per germline, CDR1 SGDLS and CDR2 YYNGEE. The CDR3 covers 14 residues. Trimming at V came to 7 bases and at J to 6 bases, leaving 9 bases not matched to a gene.

CDR3 residues: CSASGVEGYTF. The CDR3 coding sequence is TGCAGCGCCTCAGGGGTGGAGGGCTACACCTTC. The genes are TRBV29-1 and TRBJ1-2, with D possibly TRBD1 on 6 matching bases. Germline CDR1 is SQVTM and CDR2 is ANQGSEA. Trimming cost V 7 bases and J 8 bases, with 14 bases left between them. The CDR3 is 11 residues long.

V is TRBV7-9 and J is TRBJ2-3; D is uncertain. V was clipped by 7 bases and J by 2 bases, with 16 bases between them. Germline values: CDR1 SEHNR, CDR2 FQNEAQ (reference sequence). The CDR3 covers 15 residues. CDR3: CASTQNWRHTDTQYF. CDR3 nucleotides: TGTGCCAGCACCCAGAACTGGCGACACACAGATACGCAGTATTTT.

This chain uses TRBV5-1 with TRBJ1-4; TRBD1 aligns across 9 bases. Germline V CDR1 and CDR2: SGHRS, YFSETQ. The CDR3 sequence is 15 residues long. The ends lost 2 bases at V and 8 bases at J; junction bases unmatched: 7. This chain's CDR3 is CASSLRGQGGEKLFF. CDR3 DNA sequence: TGCGCCAGCAGCTTAAGGGGACAGGGTGGAGAAAAACTGTTTTTT.

This chain links TRBV27 with TRBJ2-1, with 7 bases that match TRBD1. V was clipped by 5 bases and J by 3 bases; unmatched bases: 7. Germline lookup yields CDR1 MNHEY and CDR2 SMNVEV (reference sequence). The CDR3 runs 15 residues. CDR3 residues: CASSLTGESYNEQFF. The CDR3 nucleotides are TGTGCCAGCAGTCTTACAGGGGAAAGCTACAATGAGCAGTTCTTC.

This chain connects TRBV10-3 to TRBJ1-5; D is undetermined. Trimming took 4 bases from V and 13 from J, leaving 23 bases between them. This CDR3 has 15 residues. Germline CDR1 ENHRY, CDR2 SYGVKD. CDR3 nucleotides: TGTGCCATCAGTGTGAGCGGGTCCGGGGTTGACCAACAGCATTTT. It yields the protein CAISVSGSGVDQQHF.

The V and J genes are TRBV5-1 and TRBJ1-2, with D perhaps matching TRBD1 (6 bases). Per germline, CDR1 SGHRS and CDR2 YFSETQ. With 0 bases removed from V and 7 bases from J, the gap between germline ends came to 7 bases. This CDR3 is built from 12 residues. The CDR3 DNA follows: TGCGCCAGCAGCTTGGAAGGGGGTGGCTACACCTTC. Its translation is CASSLEGGGYTF.

The chain joins TRBV19 to TRBJ1-1, with 8 bases identical to TRBD1. J lost 1 base, V lost 5 bases, and 12 bases had no gene match. The germline V gene has CDR1 LNHDA and CDR2 SQIVND (reference sequence). This CDR3 has 17 residues. In DNA, the CDR3 is TGTGCCAGTAGTCGAAGGACAGGGAAAGGGGGGAACACTGAAGCTTTCTTT. Residues: CASSRRTGKGGNTEAFF. The variable domain in full, with the rest retrieved from reference TRBV19 and TRBJ1-1, is DGGITQSPKYLFRKEGQNVTLSCEQNLNHDAMYWYRQDPGQGLRLIYYSQIVNDFQKGDIAEGYSVSREKKESFPLTVTSAQKNPTAFYLCASSRRTGKGGNTEAFFGQGTRLTVV.

DNA of the CDR3: TGTGCCAGCAGTTCCCAGAAGGACGGGGATAACTATGGCTACACCTTC. As protein: CASSSQKDGDNYGYTF. This rearrangement joins TRBV6-5 to TRBJ1-2; D unresolved. This CDR3 comprises 16 residues. CDR1 and CDR2 (germline): MNHEY, SVGAGI. The ends were cut back, 4 bases at V and 1 base at J, with 16 bases in the middle.

The chain joins TRBV7-2 to TRBJ2-3; 8 bases align to TRBD2. This CDR3 spans 13 amino acids. The J segment lost 4 bases and the V segment lost 3 bases, leaving 0 bases of the junction unmatched. The germline V gene has CDR1 SGHTA and CDR2 FQGNSA. In nucleotides, the CDR3 is TGTGCCAGCAGCTTCGGGGGGGCAGATACGCAGTATTTT. This translates into CASSFGGADTQYF.

The sample holds a few counts of this clone. The rearrangement links TRBV28 to TRBJ1-1, with 10 bases fitting TRBD1. Germline V gene sequence: CDR1 MDHEN, CDR2 SYDVKM. There are 14 residues in the CDR3. Unmatched junction bases numbered 4, after V lost 3 bases and J lost 6 bases. The DNA for the CDR3 is TGTGCCAGCAGTTTTAATGGACAGGGGGCTGAAGCTTTCTTT. Translation: CASSFNGQGAEAFF.

The V and J genes are TRBV9 and TRBJ1-4; TRBD1 agrees at 10 bases. This CDR3 region has 15 residues. Looked up from germline, CDR1 is SGDLS and CDR2 is YYNGEE. The V and J ends lost 4 bases and 8 bases, in that order; junction bases with no gene match: 8. The CDR3 DNA reads TGTGCCAGCAGCTCCTTCGGGACAGGGGAGGAAAAACTGTTTTTT. Protein: CASSSFGTGEEKLFF.

The rearrangement joins TRBV30 to TRBJ2-3; 8 nucleotides agree with TRBD2. Germline V lookup: CDR1 GTSNPN, CDR2 SVGIG (reference sequence). This CDR3 region has 13 residues. V gave up 0 bases and J gave up 7 bases; unmatched junction bases: 3. The CDR3 DNA is TGTGCCTGGAGTGTAGCGGGGGCTAATACGCAGTATTTT. It is translated as CAWSVAGANTQYF.

The chain joins TRBV6-5 to TRBJ2-7; D possibly corresponds to TRBD1 (7 bases). Germline-derived CDR1 and CDR2 are MNHEY and SVGAGI. This CDR3 spans 14 amino acids. Trimming cost V 6 bases and J 5 bases, with 17 bases left between them. CDR3 bases: TGTGCCAGCAGCAGGGGGAGGTGGGTCGACGAGCAGTACTTC. Translating gives CASSRGRWVDEQYF.

The rearrangement links TRBV7-6 to TRBJ2-1; TRBD2 agrees at 11 bases. This CDR3 has 17 residues. The J segment lost 3 bases and the V segment lost 1 base, leaving 5 bases of the junction unmatched. The germline CDR1 and CDR2 sequences are SGHVS and FNYEAQ. The CDR3 coding sequence is TGTGCCAGCAGCTTAGACACACTAGCGGGAGACTACAATGAGCAGTTCTTC. This sequence encodes CASSLDTLAGDYNEQFF.

This clone was seen only once. DNA for the CDR3: TGCGCCAGCAGCCGAACCGGGGGTTTAGGGTCTGGAAACACCATATATTTT. Protein sequence: CASSRTGGLGSGNTIYF. J is TRBJ1-3 and V is TRBV4-3; the D gene is possibly TRBD1 (5 bases). Trimming pared 4 bases from V and 1 base from J, leaving 17 bases between. The CDR3 loop spans 17 amino acids. Looked up from germline, CDR1 is LGHNA and CDR2 is YSLEER.

The chain recombines TRBV7-2 with TRBJ1-6; the D is unclear. Trimming took 2 bases from V and 3 from J, leaving 8 bases between them. Germline V gene sequence: CDR1 SGHTA, CDR2 FQGNSA. The CDR3 has 15 residues. CDR3 protein: CASSLWQDYNSPLHF. The CDR3 bases are TGTGCCAGCAGCTTATGGCAGGACTATAATTCACCCCTCCACTTT.

V usage is TRBV10-3 and J usage is TRBJ2-1; 8 bases agree with TRBD2. From germline, CDR1 is ENHRY and CDR2 SYGVKD. The J segment lost 6 bases and the V segment lost 3 bases, leaving 10 bases of the junction unmatched. CDR3 length: 16 residues. CDR3 residues: CAISEPRTSHSNEQFF. For the CDR3, the DNA is TGTGCCATCAGTGAACCCCGGACTAGCCATTCCAATGAGCAGTTCTTC.